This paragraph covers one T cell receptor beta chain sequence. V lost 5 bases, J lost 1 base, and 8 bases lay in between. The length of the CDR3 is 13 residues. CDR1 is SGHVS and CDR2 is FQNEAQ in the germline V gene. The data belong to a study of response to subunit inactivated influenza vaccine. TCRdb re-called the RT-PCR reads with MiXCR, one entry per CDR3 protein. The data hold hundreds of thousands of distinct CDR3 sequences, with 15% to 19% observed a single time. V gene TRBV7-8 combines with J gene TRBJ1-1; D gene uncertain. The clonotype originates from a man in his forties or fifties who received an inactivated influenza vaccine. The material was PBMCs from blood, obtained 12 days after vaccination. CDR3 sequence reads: CASSRLPNTEAFF. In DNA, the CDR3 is TGTGCCAGCAGCAGACTCCCGAACACTGAAGCTTTCTTT.